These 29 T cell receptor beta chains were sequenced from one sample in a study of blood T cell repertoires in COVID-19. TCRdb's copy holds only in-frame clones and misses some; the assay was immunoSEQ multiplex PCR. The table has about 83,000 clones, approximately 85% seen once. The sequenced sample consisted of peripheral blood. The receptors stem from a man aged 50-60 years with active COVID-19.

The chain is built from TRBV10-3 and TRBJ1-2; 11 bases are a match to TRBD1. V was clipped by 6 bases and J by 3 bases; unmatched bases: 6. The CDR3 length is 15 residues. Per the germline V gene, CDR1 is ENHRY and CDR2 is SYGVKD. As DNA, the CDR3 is TGTGCCATCAGCCCCGGGACAGGGGGTCACTATGGCTACACCTTC. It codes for CAISPGTGGHYGYTF.

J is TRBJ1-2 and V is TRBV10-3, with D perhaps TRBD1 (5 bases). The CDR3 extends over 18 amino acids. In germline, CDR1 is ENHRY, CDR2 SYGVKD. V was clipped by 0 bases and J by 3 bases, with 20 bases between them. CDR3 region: CAISESIIPGHSDYGYTF. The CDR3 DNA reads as TGTGCCATCAGTGAGTCCATAATTCCCGGACATTCTGACTATGGCTACACCTTC.

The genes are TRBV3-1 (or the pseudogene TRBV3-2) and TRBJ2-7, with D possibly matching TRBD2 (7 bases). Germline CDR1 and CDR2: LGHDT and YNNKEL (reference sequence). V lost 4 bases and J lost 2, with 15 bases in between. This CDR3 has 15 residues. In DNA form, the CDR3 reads TGTGCCAGCAGCCGAGCCCCGGGGGGCACCTACGAGCAGTACTTC. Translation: CASSRAPGGTYEQYF.

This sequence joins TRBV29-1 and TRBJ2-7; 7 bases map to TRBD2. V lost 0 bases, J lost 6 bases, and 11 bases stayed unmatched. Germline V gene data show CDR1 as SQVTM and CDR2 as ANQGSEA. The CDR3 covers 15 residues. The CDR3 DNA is TGCAGCGTTGAAGATAGCTCGCGGGGGATGTTCGAGCAGTACTTC. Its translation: CSVEDSSRGMFEQYF.

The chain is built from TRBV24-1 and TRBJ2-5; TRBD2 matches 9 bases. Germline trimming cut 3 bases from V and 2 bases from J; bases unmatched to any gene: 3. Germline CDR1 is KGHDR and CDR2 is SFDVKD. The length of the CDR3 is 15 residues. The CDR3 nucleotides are TGTGCCACCAGTGATGTAGCGGGGGCGCAAGAGACCCAGTACTTC. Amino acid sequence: CATSDVAGAQETQYF.

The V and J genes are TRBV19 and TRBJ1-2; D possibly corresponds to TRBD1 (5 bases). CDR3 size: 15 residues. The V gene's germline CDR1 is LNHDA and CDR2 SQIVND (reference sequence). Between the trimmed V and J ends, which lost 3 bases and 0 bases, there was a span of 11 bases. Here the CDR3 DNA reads TGTGCCAGTAGTATTCAGCGGGGGGCTAACTATGGCTACACCTTC. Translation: CASSIQRGANYGYTF.

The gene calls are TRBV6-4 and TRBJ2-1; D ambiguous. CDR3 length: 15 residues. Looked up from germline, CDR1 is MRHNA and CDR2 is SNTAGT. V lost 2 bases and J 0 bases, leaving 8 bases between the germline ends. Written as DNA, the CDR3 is TGTGCCAGCAGTGACACCATCAGCTCCTACAATGAGCAGTTCTTC. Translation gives CASSDTISSYNEQFF.

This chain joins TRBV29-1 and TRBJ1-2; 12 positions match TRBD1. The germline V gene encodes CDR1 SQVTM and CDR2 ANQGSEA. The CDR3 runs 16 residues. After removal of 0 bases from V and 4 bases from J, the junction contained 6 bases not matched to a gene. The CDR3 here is CSVEDWGTGGFYGYTF. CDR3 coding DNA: TGCAGCGTTGAAGATTGGGGGACAGGGGGCTTCTATGGCTACACCTTC.

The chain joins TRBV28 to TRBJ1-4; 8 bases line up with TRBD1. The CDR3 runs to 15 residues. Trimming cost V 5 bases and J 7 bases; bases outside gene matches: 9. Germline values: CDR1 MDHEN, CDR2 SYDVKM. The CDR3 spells CASSTDRENREKLFF. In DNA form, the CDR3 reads TGTGCCAGCAGTACGGACAGGGAAAATCGTGAAAAACTGTTTTTT.

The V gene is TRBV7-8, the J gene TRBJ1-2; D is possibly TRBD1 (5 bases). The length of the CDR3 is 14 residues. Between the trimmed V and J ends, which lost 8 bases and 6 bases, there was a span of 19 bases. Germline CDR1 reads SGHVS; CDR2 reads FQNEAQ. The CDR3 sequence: CASLKYTGGHGYTF. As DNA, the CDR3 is TGTGCCAGCCTAAAGTACACAGGCGGTCATGGCTACACCTTC.

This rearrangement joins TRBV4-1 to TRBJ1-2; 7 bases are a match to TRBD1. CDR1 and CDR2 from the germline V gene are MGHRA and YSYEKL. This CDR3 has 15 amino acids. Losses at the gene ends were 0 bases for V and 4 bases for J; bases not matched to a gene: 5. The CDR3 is CASSQDTRQGYGYTF. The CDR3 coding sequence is TGCGCCAGCAGCCAAGATACCAGACAGGGCTATGGCTACACCTTC.

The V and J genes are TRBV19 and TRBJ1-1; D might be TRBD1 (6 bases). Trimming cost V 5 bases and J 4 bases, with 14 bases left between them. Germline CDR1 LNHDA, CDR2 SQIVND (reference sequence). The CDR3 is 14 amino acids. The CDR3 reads CASSPYRESTEAFF. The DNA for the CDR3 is TGTGCCAGTAGTCCTTACAGGGAGTCCACTGAAGCTTTCTTT. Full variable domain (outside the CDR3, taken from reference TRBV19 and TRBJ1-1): DGGITQSPKYLFRKEGQNVTLSCEQNLNHDAMYWYRQDPGQGLRLIYYSQIVNDFQKGDIAEGYSVSREKKESFPLTVTSAQKNPTAFYLCASSPYRESTEAFFGQGTRLTVV.

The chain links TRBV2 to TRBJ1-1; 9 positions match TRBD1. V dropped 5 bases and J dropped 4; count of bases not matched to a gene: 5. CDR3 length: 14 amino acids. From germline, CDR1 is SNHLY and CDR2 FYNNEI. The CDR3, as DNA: TGTGCCAGCAGTCAGGGACAGGGATTCACTGAAGCTTTCTTT. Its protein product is CASSQGQGFTEAFF.

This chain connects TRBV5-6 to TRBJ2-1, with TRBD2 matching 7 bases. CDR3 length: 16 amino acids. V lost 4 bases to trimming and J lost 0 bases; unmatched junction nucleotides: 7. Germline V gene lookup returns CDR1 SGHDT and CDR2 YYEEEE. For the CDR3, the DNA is TGTGCCAGCAGCGACCGGGGGACTACCTCCTACAATGAGCAGTTCTTC. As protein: CASSDRGTTSYNEQFF.

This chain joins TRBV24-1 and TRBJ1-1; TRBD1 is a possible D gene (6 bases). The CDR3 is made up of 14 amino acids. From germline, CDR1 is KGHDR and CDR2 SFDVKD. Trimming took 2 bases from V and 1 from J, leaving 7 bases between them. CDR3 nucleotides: TGTGCCACCAGTGATTGGGGGCAGAACACTGAAGCTTTCTTT. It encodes CATSDWGQNTEAFF.

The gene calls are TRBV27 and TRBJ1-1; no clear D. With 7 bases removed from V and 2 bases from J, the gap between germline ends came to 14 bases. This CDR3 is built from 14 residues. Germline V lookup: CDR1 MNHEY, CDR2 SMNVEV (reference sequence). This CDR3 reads CASKPLSSNTEAFF. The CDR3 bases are TGTGCCAGCAAACCGCTGTCTAGCAACACTGAAGCTTTCTTT.

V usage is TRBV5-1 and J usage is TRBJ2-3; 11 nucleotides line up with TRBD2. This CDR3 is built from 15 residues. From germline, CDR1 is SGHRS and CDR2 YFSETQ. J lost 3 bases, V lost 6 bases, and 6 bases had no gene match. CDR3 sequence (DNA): TGCGCCAGCACCTTAGCGGGGGGGCTGACAGATACGCAGTATTTT. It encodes CASTLAGGLTDTQYF.

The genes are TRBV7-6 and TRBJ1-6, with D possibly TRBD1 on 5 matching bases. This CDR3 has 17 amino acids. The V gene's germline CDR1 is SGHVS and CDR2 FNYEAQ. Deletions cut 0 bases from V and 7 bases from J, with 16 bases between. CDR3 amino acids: CASSLAGTPDGNSPLHF. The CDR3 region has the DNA TGTGCCAGCAGCTTAGCCGGGACTCCCGATGGCAATTCACCCCTCCACTTT.

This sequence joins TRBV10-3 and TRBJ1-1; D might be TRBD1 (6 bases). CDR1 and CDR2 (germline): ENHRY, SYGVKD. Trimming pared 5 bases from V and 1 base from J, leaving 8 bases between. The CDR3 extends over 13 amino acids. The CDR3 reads CAISRQENTEAFF. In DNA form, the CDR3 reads TGTGCCATCAGTCGACAGGAGAACACTGAAGCTTTCTTT.

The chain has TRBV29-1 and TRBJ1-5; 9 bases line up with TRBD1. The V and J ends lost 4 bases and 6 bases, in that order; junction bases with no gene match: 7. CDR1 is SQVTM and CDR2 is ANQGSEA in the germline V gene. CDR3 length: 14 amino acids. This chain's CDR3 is CSVAGQGGGQPQHF. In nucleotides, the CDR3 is TGCAGCGTTGCGGGACAGGGAGGGGGTCAGCCCCAGCATTTT.

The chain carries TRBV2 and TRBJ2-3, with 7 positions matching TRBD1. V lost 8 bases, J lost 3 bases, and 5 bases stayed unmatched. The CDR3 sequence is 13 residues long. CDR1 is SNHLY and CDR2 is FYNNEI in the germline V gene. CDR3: CASVRDRTDTQYF. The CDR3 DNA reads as TGTGCCAGCGTCAGGGACAGAACAGATACGCAGTATTTT.

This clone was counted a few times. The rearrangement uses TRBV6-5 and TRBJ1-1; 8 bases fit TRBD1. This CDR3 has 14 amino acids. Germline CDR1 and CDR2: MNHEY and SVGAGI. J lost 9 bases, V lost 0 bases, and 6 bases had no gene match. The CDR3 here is CASSYSGGTGKAFF. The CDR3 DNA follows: TGTGCCAGCAGTTACTCGGGGGGGACAGGTAAAGCTTTCTTT.

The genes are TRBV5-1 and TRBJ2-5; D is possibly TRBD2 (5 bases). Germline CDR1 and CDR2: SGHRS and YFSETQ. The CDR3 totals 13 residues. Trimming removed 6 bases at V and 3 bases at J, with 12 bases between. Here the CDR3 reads CASTSLREETQYF. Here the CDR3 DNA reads TGCGCCAGCACCTCATTGAGGGAAGAGACCCAGTACTTC.

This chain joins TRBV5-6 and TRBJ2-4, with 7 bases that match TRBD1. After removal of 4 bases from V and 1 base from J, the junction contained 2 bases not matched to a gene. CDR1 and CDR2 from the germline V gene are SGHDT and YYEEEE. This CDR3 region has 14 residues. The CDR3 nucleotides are TGTGCCAGCAGCCAGACAGGGGCCAAAAACATTCAGTACTTC. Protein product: CASSQTGAKNIQYF.

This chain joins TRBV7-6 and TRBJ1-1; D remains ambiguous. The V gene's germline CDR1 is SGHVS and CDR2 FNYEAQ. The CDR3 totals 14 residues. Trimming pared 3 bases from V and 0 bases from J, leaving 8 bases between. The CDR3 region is CASSFGVMNTEAFF. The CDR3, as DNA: TGTGCCAGCAGCTTTGGAGTCATGAACACTGAAGCTTTCTTT.

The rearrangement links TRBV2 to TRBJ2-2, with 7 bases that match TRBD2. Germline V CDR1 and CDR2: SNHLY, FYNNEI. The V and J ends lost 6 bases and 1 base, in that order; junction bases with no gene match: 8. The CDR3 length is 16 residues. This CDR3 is CASRPAGRRNTGELFF. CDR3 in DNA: TGTGCCAGCAGACCAGCGGGGAGGAGGAACACCGGGGAGCTGTTTTTT.

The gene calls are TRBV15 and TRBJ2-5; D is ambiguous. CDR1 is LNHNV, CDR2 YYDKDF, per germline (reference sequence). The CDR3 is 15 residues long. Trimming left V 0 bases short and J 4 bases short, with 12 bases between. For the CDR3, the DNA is TGTGCCACCAGCAGAGAGGCCAGGTATCGAGAGACCCAGTACTTC. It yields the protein CATSREARYRETQYF.

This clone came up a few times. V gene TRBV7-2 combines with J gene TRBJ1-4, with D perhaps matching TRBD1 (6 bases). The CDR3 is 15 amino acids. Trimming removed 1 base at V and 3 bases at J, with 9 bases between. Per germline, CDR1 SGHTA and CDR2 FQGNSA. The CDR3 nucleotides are TGTGCCAGCAGCTTAGAGGGGGTAGCTAATGAAAAACTGTTTTTT. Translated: CASSLEGVANEKLFF.

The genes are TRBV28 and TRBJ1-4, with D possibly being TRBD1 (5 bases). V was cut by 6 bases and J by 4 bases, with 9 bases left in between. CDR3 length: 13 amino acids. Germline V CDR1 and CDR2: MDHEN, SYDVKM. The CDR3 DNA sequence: TGTGCCAGCAGGTCAGGGCTTAATGAAAAACTGTTTTTT. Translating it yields CASRSGLNEKLFF.